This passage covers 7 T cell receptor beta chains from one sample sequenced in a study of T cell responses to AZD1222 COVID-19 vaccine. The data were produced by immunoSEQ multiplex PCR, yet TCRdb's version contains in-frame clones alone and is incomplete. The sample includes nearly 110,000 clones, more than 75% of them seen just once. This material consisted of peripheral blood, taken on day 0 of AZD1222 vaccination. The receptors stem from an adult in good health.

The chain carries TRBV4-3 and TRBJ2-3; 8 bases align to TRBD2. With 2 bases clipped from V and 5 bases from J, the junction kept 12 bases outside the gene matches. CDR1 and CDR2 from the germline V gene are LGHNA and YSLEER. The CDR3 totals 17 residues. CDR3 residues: CASSQRGSSGEVDTQYF. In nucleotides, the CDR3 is TGCGCCAGCAGCCAACGCGGTAGTAGCGGGGAAGTAGATACGCAGTATTTT.

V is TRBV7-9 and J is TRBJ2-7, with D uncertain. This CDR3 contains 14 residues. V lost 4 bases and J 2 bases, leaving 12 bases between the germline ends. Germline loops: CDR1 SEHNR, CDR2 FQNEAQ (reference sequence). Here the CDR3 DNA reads TGTGCCAGCAGCTCAGGTTGGGATACCTACGAGCAGTACTTC. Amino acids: CASSSGWDTYEQYF.

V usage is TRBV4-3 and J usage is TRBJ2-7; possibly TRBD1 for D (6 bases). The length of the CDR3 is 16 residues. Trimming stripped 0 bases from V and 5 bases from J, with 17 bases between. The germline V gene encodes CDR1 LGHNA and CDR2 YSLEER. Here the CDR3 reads CASSQDANRARNEQYF. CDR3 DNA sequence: TGCGCCAGCAGCCAAGATGCGAACAGGGCGAGGAACGAGCAGTACTTC.

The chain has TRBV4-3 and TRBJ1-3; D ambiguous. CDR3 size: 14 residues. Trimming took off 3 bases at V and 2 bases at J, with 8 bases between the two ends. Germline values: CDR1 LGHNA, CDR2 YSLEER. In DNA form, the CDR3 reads TGCGCCAGCAGCCAGGGGAAGACTGGAAACACCATATATTTT. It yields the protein CASSQGKTGNTIYF.

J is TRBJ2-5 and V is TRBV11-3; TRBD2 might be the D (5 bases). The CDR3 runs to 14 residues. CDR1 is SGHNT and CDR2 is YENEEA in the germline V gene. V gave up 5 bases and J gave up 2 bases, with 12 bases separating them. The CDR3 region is CASSLDPGQETQYF. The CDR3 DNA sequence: TGTGCCAGCAGCCTTGATCCGGGGCAAGAGACCCAGTACTTC.

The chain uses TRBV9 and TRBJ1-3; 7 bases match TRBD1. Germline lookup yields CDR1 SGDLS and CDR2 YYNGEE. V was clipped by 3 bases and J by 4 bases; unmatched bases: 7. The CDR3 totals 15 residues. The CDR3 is CASSAQGGSGNTIYF. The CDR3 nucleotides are TGTGCCAGCAGCGCCCAGGGGGGCTCCGGAAACACCATATATTTT.

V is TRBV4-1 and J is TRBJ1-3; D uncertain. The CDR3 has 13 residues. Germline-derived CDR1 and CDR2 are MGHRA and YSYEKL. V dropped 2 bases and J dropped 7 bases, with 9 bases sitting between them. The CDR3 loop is CASSQIRDNTIYF. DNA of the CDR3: TGCGCCAGCAGCCAAATAAGAGACAACACCATATATTTT.